A selection of T cell receptor beta chains follows, all from one sample in a study of control samples from healthy donors and cancer patients. Sequencing used immunoSEQ multiplex PCR; TCRdb keeps in-frame clones, though not all of them. The table shows 50,000 to 75,000 clones, with nearly 90% occurring only once. The sample consisted of PBMCs. These receptors all come from a man in his sixties with colorectal cancer. CDR3s include the opening cysteine and the closing phenylalanine or tryptophan. Each record gives: J gene, V gene, D gene, clone size, CDR3 protein, CDR3 DNA. A D gene is named only where the DNA matches it firmly. Not all rows give a size; the values are once, few, many and, for expanded clones, a class.

j_call: TRBJ1-1
v_call: TRBV7-8
d_call: NA
clone_size: NA
cdr3_aa: CASSLRDAPFRTEAFF
cdr3_nt: TGTGCCAGCAGCCTCAGGGACGCGCCGTTTCGGACTGAAGCTTTCTTT

j_call: TRBJ1-2
v_call: TRBV11-3
d_call: NA
clone_size: NA
cdr3_aa: CASSLLADSHGYTF
cdr3_nt: TGTGCCAGCAGCTTATTGGCCGACAGTCATGGCTACACCTTC

j_call: TRBJ2-1
v_call: TRBV5-8
d_call: NA
clone_size: NA
cdr3_aa: CASSLVDVGAYNEQFF
cdr3_nt: TGTGCCAGCAGCTTGGTAGACGTGGGGGCCTACAATGAGCAGTTCTTC

j_call: TRBJ2-7
v_call: TRBV7-2
d_call: NA
clone_size: NA
cdr3_aa: CASSYTVGGPYEQYF
cdr3_nt: TGTGCCAGCAGCTACACGGTGGGGGGGCCCTACGAGCAGTACTTC

j_call: TRBJ2-1
v_call: TRBV19
d_call: NA
clone_size: NA
cdr3_aa: CASGGNEQFF
cdr3_nt: TGTGCCAGTGGGGGCAATGAGCAGTTCTTC

j_call: TRBJ1-1
v_call: TRBV18
d_call: TRBD1
clone_size: NA
cdr3_aa: CASSPTGVNTEAFF
cdr3_nt: TGTGCCAGCTCACCCACAGGGGTGAACACTGAAGCTTTCTTT

j_call: TRBJ2-3
v_call: TRBV27
d_call: TRBD2
clone_size: NA
cdr3_aa: CASSLSPLSSGTTYLPYF
cdr3_nt: TGTGCCAGCAGTTTATCCCCCCTCTCCTCCGGGACTACATACCTCCCGTATTTT

j_call: TRBJ1-4
v_call: TRBV4-1
d_call: NA
clone_size: NA
cdr3_aa: CASSQDDEKLFF
cdr3_nt: TGCGCCAGCAGCCAAGATGATGAAAAACTGTTTTTT

j_call: TRBJ2-6
v_call: TRBV7-3
d_call: NA
clone_size: NA
cdr3_aa: CASSSRGGSGANVLTF
cdr3_nt: TGTGCCAGCAGCTCCAGGGGCGGCTCTGGGGCCAACGTCCTGACTTTC

j_call: TRBJ1-1
v_call: TRBV19
d_call: NA
clone_size: NA
cdr3_aa: CASSLREGLNTEAFF
cdr3_nt: TGTGCCAGTAGTCTCAGGGAGGGGCTAAACACTGAAGCTTTCTTT

j_call: TRBJ1-1
v_call: TRBV7-6
d_call: NA
clone_size: NA
cdr3_aa: CASSFFTDDRGDTEAFF
cdr3_nt: TGTGCCAGCAGCTTCTTCACCGACGACAGAGGGGACACTGAAGCTTTCTTT

j_call: TRBJ2-3
v_call: TRBV30
d_call: NA
clone_size: once
cdr3_aa: CAWSVQSLSTDTQYF
cdr3_nt: TGTGCCTGGAGTGTGCAGTCCCTATCCACAGATACGCAGTATTTT

j_call: TRBJ1-1
v_call: TRBV12-5
d_call: TRBD1
clone_size: NA
cdr3_aa: CASGPATPRQGTVNTEAFF
cdr3_nt: TGTGCTAGTGGTCCAGCCACCCCTCGACAGGGAACGGTGAACACTGAAGCTTTCTTT

j_call: TRBJ1-1
v_call: TRBV15
d_call: TRBD1
clone_size: NA
cdr3_aa: CATSSGTGGYEAFF
cdr3_nt: TGTGCCACCAGCAGCGGGACAGGGGGGTATGAAGCTTTCTTT

j_call: TRBJ1-3
v_call: TRBV28
d_call: NA
clone_size: NA
cdr3_aa: CASIGARSGNTIYF
cdr3_nt: TGTGCCAGCATTGGGGCCCGCTCTGGAAACACCATATATTTT

j_call: TRBJ2-1
v_call: TRBV6-1
d_call: NA
clone_size: NA
cdr3_aa: CASSYGRQYNEQFF
cdr3_nt: TGTGCCAGCAGTTATGGCCGACAATACAATGAGCAGTTCTTC

j_call: TRBJ2-5
v_call: TRBV12-3/TRBV12-4
d_call: NA
clone_size: NA
cdr3_aa: CASSFGERTQYF
cdr3_nt: TGTGCCAGCAGTTTTGGGGAGAGGACCCAGTACTTC

j_call: TRBJ1-4
v_call: TRBV5-1
d_call: TRBD1
clone_size: NA
cdr3_aa: CASSLAQGPYEKLFF
cdr3_nt: TGCGCCAGCAGCTTGGCACAGGGGCCCTACGAAAAACTGTTTTTT

j_call: TRBJ2-2
v_call: TRBV6-6
d_call: TRBD1
clone_size: NA
cdr3_aa: CASRTGQGAVGELFF
cdr3_nt: TGTGCCAGCAGGACAGGACAGGGGGCGGTCGGGGAGCTGTTTTTT

j_call: TRBJ1-4
v_call: TRBV27
d_call: TRBD1
clone_size: NA
cdr3_aa: CASSFTTGGKEKLFF
cdr3_nt: TGTGCCAGCAGCTTCACCACAGGGGGAAAGGAAAAACTGTTTTTT

j_call: TRBJ1-4
v_call: TRBV7-9
d_call: NA
clone_size: NA
cdr3_aa: CASSLDSRNEKLFF
cdr3_nt: TGTGCCAGCAGCCTCGACAGCCGTAATGAAAAACTGTTTTTT

j_call: TRBJ1-1
v_call: TRBV18
d_call: TRBD1
clone_size: once
cdr3_aa: CASSDRGGATEAFF
cdr3_nt: TGTGCCAGCTCAGACAGGGGAGGTGCCACTGAAGCTTTCTTT

j_call: TRBJ1-1
v_call: TRBV5-4
d_call: TRBD1
clone_size: NA
cdr3_aa: CASSRQGGSLEAFF
cdr3_nt: TGTGCCAGCAGTCGACAGGGGGGGAGCCTTGAAGCTTTCTTT

j_call: TRBJ1-5
v_call: TRBV6-1
d_call: NA
clone_size: NA
cdr3_aa: CASSEYSWGATNQPQHF
cdr3_nt: TGTGCCAGCAGTGAATACTCTTGGGGGGCTACCAATCAGCCCCAGCATTTT

j_call: TRBJ2-7
v_call: TRBV6-5
d_call: NA
clone_size: NA
cdr3_aa: CASRSDTAYEQYF
cdr3_nt: TGTGCCAGCAGGAGTGACACTGCCTACGAGCAGTACTTC

j_call: TRBJ1-4
v_call: TRBV9
d_call: NA
clone_size: NA
cdr3_aa: CASSVGTAAGNEKLFF
cdr3_nt: TGTGCCAGCAGCGTAGGGACAGCGGCAGGTAATGAAAAACTGTTTTTT

j_call: TRBJ2-3
v_call: TRBV5-1
d_call: TRBD2
clone_size: NA
cdr3_aa: CASSLVAGAGDTQYF
cdr3_nt: TGCGCCAGCAGCTTAGTAGCGGGGGCTGGGGATACGCAGTATTTT

j_call: TRBJ1-1
v_call: TRBV18
d_call: NA
clone_size: NA
cdr3_aa: CASSPRQAPNTEAFF
cdr3_nt: TGTGCCAGCTCACCTAGACAGGCTCCGAACACTGAAGCTTTCTTT

j_call: TRBJ2-3
v_call: TRBV7-6
d_call: TRBD2
clone_size: NA
cdr3_aa: CASSTKGLAGDTQYF
cdr3_nt: TGTGCCAGCAGCACCAAGGGTCTAGCGGGGGATACGCAGTATTTT

j_call: TRBJ1-4
v_call: TRBV15
d_call: NA
clone_size: NA
cdr3_aa: CATSRDRGSEKLFF
cdr3_nt: TGTGCCACCAGCAGAGACAGGGGCAGCGAAAAACTGTTTTTT

j_call: TRBJ2-7
v_call: TRBV6-5
d_call: TRBD2
clone_size: NA
cdr3_aa: CASRPSGSYEQYF
cdr3_nt: TGTGCCAGCAGGCCTAGCGGTTCCTACGAGCAGTACTTC

j_call: TRBJ2-3
v_call: TRBV6-6
d_call: NA
clone_size: few
cdr3_aa: CASSYTEPSTDTQYF
cdr3_nt: TGTGCCAGCAGTTACACAGAGCCTAGCACAGATACGCAGTATTTT

j_call: TRBJ1-5
v_call: TRBV9
d_call: NA
clone_size: few
cdr3_aa: CASSVDTGNQPQHF
cdr3_nt: TGTGCCAGCAGCGTCGACACAGGAAATCAGCCCCAGCATTTT

j_call: TRBJ2-7
v_call: TRBV27
d_call: NA
clone_size: NA
cdr3_aa: CASRTLYRGAPYEQYF
cdr3_nt: TGTGCCAGCAGAACTCTGTATCGGGGGGCGCCCTACGAGCAGTACTTC

j_call: TRBJ1-6
v_call: TRBV11-2
d_call: NA
clone_size: NA
cdr3_aa: CASSLRTRGGYNSPLHF
cdr3_nt: TGTGCCAGCAGCTTAAGAACCCGTGGGGGCTATAATTCACCCCTCCACTTT

j_call: TRBJ2-7
v_call: TRBV20-1
d_call: NA
clone_size: NA
cdr3_aa: CSALHSYEQYF
cdr3_nt: TGCAGTGCTCTTCACTCCTACGAGCAGTACTTC

j_call: TRBJ2-7
v_call: TRBV7-6
d_call: NA
clone_size: few
cdr3_aa: CASSLVAASSYEQYF
cdr3_nt: TGTGCCAGCAGCTTAGTGGCTGCAAGCTCCTACGAGCAGTACTTC

j_call: TRBJ1-2
v_call: TRBV28
d_call: NA
clone_size: once
cdr3_aa: CASSLVGGLGGYTF
cdr3_nt: TGTGCCAGCAGTTTAGTCGGGGGTCTTGGTGGCTACACCTTC

j_call: TRBJ2-7
v_call: TRBV11-3
d_call: NA
clone_size: NA
cdr3_aa: CASSRQPLSEQYF
cdr3_nt: TGTGCCAGCAGTCGACAGCCCCTTAGCGAGCAGTACTTC

j_call: TRBJ2-3
v_call: TRBV9
d_call: NA
clone_size: NA
cdr3_aa: CASSVVERTDTQYF
cdr3_nt: TGTGCCAGCAGCGTAGTGGAGCGAACAGATACGCAGTATTTT

j_call: TRBJ2-3
v_call: TRBV15
d_call: NA
clone_size: NA
cdr3_aa: CATSRGGGASTDTQYF
cdr3_nt: TGTGCCACCAGCAGAGGGGGCGGGGCTAGCACAGATACGCAGTATTTT

j_call: TRBJ2-7
v_call: TRBV20-1
d_call: NA
clone_size: NA
cdr3_aa: CSARLNEQYF
cdr3_nt: TGCAGTGCTAGGCTCAACGAGCAGTACTTC

j_call: TRBJ1-3
v_call: TRBV5-5
d_call: TRBD1
clone_size: NA
cdr3_aa: CASSLGQGARNTIYF
cdr3_nt: TGTGCCAGCAGCTTGGGCCAGGGGGCTAGAAACACCATATATTTT

j_call: TRBJ2-5
v_call: TRBV7-6
d_call: TRBD2
clone_size: once
cdr3_aa: CASSRLAGGRGETQYF
cdr3_nt: TGTGCCAGCAGCCGACTAGCGGGGGGCCGAGGAGAGACCCAGTACTTC

j_call: TRBJ2-5
v_call: TRBV2
d_call: TRBD1
clone_size: few
cdr3_aa: CASGGQEETQYF
cdr3_nt: TGTGCCAGCGGGGGACAGGAAGAGACCCAGTACTTC

j_call: TRBJ2-3
v_call: TRBV18
d_call: NA
clone_size: NA
cdr3_aa: CASSPSSTGGTQYF
cdr3_nt: TGTGCCAGCTCACCAAGCTCCACAGGAGGTACGCAGTATTTT

j_call: TRBJ2-1
v_call: TRBV28
d_call: TRBD2
clone_size: NA
cdr3_aa: CASSPPLGVVAGGRSNEQFF
cdr3_nt: TGTGCCAGCAGTCCCCCCCTTGGGGTCGTGGCGGGGGGGAGGTCCAATGAGCAGTTCTTC

j_call: TRBJ2-1
v_call: TRBV6-2/TRBV6-3
d_call: TRBD2
clone_size: NA
cdr3_aa: CASSTPGTGAGVKYNEQFF
cdr3_nt: TGTGCCAGCAGTACCCCCGGAACAGGAGCGGGAGTCAAGTACAATGAGCAGTTCTTC